Listed here are 20 T cell receptor beta chains from one sample, sequenced in a study of T cell responses to AZD1222 COVID-19 vaccine. Measured with immunoSEQ multiplex PCR; TCRdb has only the in-frame clones, and not every one. The sample has about 46,000 clones, roughly 90% seen once. This specimen was peripheral blood, taken 28 days after the second AZD1222 dose. The receptors originated from an adult who received the AZD1222 COVID-19 vaccine.

The chain combines TRBV6-5 with TRBJ2-7; 8 bases align to TRBD2. This CDR3 is 15 amino acids long. V shed 4 bases and J 2 bases; nucleotides not matched to a gene: 7. CDR1 and CDR2 (germline): MNHEY, SVGAGI. The CDR3: CASSFSSGQTYEQYF. The CDR3 coding sequence is TGTGCCAGCAGTTTTTCTAGCGGGCAAACCTACGAGCAGTACTTC.

The gene calls are TRBV27 and TRBJ2-3; 9 bases fit TRBD1. This CDR3 comprises 16 residues. Germline values: CDR1 MNHEY, CDR2 SMNVEV (reference sequence). Trimming at V came to 6 bases and at J to 6 bases, leaving 13 bases not matched to a gene. Here the CDR3 reads CASRSWGTGSLDTQYF. For the CDR3, the DNA is TGTGCCAGCAGGTCGTGGGGGACAGGGTCCCTGGATACGCAGTATTTT.

The genes are TRBV18 and TRBJ1-3; D gene ambiguous. Germline V gives CDR1 KGHSH, CDR2 LQKENI. This CDR3 has 12 amino acids. The ends were cut back, 3 bases at V and 4 bases at J, with 4 bases in the middle. CDR3 in DNA: TGTGCCAGCTCACCCACGGGAAACACCATATATTTT. It translates to CASSPTGNTIYF. The entire variable domain, with the rest obtained from reference TRBV18 and TRBJ1-3, is as follows: NAGVMQNPRHLVRRRGQEARLRCSPMKGHSHVYWYRQLPEEGLKFMVYLQKENIIDESGMPKERFSAEFPKEGPSILRIQQVVRGDSAAYFCASSPTGNTIYFGEGSWLTVV.

This chain joins TRBV11-2 and TRBJ2-3; no clear D. The CDR3 is made up of 16 amino acids. CDR1 is SGHAT, CDR2 FQNNGV, per germline. The ends were cut back, 1 base at V and 0 bases at J, with 11 bases in the middle. The CDR3 region is CASSLGRSLSTDTQYF. The CDR3 DNA follows: TGTGCCAGCAGCTTAGGCCGGAGTCTAAGCACAGATACGCAGTATTTT. The variable domain in full, completed from reference TRBV11-2 and TRBJ2-3, reads EAGVAQSPRYKIIEKRQSVAFWCNPISGHATLYWYQQILGQGPKLLIQFQNNGVVDDSQLPKDRFSAERLKGVDSTLKIQPAKLEDSAVYLCASSLGRSLSTDTQYFGPGTRLTVL.

The genes are TRBV19 and TRBJ2-1; D uncertain. The CDR3 totals 15 residues. The germline V gene has CDR1 LNHDA and CDR2 SQIVND (reference sequence). V lost 3 bases to trimming and J lost 2 bases, with 11 bases between them. The CDR3 DNA sequence: TGTGCCAGTAGTATGGGTTCAGCCGCCTACAATGAGCAGTTCTTC. This codes for CASSMGSAAYNEQFF.

The V and J genes are TRBV5-4 and TRBJ1-1; D is ambiguous. CDR1 SGHNT and CDR2 YYREEE come from the germline V gene (reference sequence). This CDR3 contains 13 residues. Trimming removed 4 bases from V and 1 base from J, with 8 bases in between. The CDR3 bases are TGTGCCAGCAGCACGGTCACGAACACTGAAGCTTTCTTT. Translation gives CASSTVTNTEAFF. The full variable domain, in which reference TRBV5-4 and TRBJ1-1 provide the parts outside the CDR3, is ETGVTQSPTHLIKTRGQQVTLRCSSQSGHNTVSWYQQALGQGPQFIFQYYREEENGRGNFPPRFSGLQFPNYSSELNVNALELDDSALYLCASSTVTNTEAFFGQGTRLTVV.

This clone was counted once. The CDR3 loop reads CASSQDSGLYYEQYF. The CDR3 nucleotides are TGCGCCAGCAGCCAAGATAGCGGTTTATACTACGAGCAGTACTTC. This chain connects TRBV4-3 to TRBJ2-7, with D perhaps matching TRBD2 (6 bases). The CDR3 consists of 15 residues. V dropped 0 bases and J dropped 3 bases, with 12 bases sitting between them. Per the germline V gene, CDR1 is LGHNA and CDR2 is YSLEER.

The rearrangement joins TRBV7-3 to TRBJ1-1; tentative D call: TRBD1 (5 bases). Germline V CDR1 and CDR2: SGHTA, FQGTGA. Trimming took 2 bases from V and 1 from J, leaving 5 bases between them. The CDR3 length is 13 residues. DNA for the CDR3: TGTGCCAGCAGCTTAGACAGGAACACTGAAGCTTTCTTT. Its translation: CASSLDRNTEAFF. Together with reference TRBV7-3 and TRBJ1-1, the CDR3 gives the full variable domain: GAGVSQTPSNKVTEKGKYVELRCDPISGHTALYWYRQSLGQGPEFLIYFQGTGAADDSGLPNDRFFAVRPEGSVSTLKIQRTERGDSAVYLCASSLDRNTEAFFGQGTRLTVV.

The chain combines TRBV7-6 with TRBJ2-5; the D gene is possibly TRBD1 (5 bases). The CDR3 loop spans 15 amino acids. Germline CDR1 and CDR2: SGHVS and FNYEAQ. V lost 2 bases, J lost 4 bases, and 14 bases lay in between. The CDR3 nucleotides are TGTGCCAGCAGCTTATCGTGGGCAGGGCCAGAGACCCAGTACTTC. It translates to CASSLSWAGPETQYF.

The chain links TRBV2 to TRBJ1-5; no clear D gene. The V end lost 0 bases, the J end lost 4 bases, and 7 bases lay between the germline ends. Germline V gene sequence: CDR1 SNHLY, CDR2 FYNNEI. There are 14 residues in the CDR3. The CDR3 region is CASSEALPNQPQHF. CDR3 sequence (DNA): TGTGCCAGCAGTGAAGCGCTTCCTAATCAGCCCCAGCATTTT.

The table lists this clone with a count of one. The chain employs TRBV4-1 and TRBJ1-4; tentative D call: TRBD1 (5 bases). The germline V gene encodes CDR1 MGHRA and CDR2 YSYEKL. V was clipped by 1 base and J by 8 bases, with 23 bases between them. This CDR3 comprises 18 residues. This chain's CDR3 is CASSQVPRDSYRREKLFF. The CDR3 coding sequence is TGCGCCAGCAGCCAAGTGCCCAGGGATTCGTACCGTAGGGAAAAACTGTTTTTT.

The gene calls are TRBV5-5 and TRBJ2-3; D not resolved. The V end was cut by 1 base, the J end by 7 bases, with 10 bases between. The CDR3 length is 13 residues. Germline CDR1 reads SGHKS; CDR2 reads YYEKEE (reference sequence). Written as DNA, the CDR3 is TGTGCCAGCAGCTTGCTACAGCACTATACGCAGTATTTT. It encodes CASSLLQHYTQYF.

V gene TRBV7-2 combines with J gene TRBJ1-5; weak D call: TRBD1 (6 bases). Trimming took off 3 bases at V and 5 bases at J, with 8 bases between the two ends. The CDR3 spans 13 residues. The germline V gene encodes CDR1 SGHTA and CDR2 FQGNSA. DNA for the CDR3: TGTGCCAGCAGCTTGGACAGTTATCAGCCCCAGCATTTT. Its translation: CASSLDSYQPQHF.

This chain uses TRBV11-2 with TRBJ2-2, with TRBD1 identical over 8 bases. V shed 7 bases and J 2 bases; nucleotides not matched to a gene: 12. CDR1 is SGHAT, CDR2 FQNNGV, per germline. The CDR3 sequence is 17 residues long. This chain's CDR3 is CASIPWRGQDNTGELFF. CDR3 nucleotides: TGTGCCAGCATCCCCTGGCGGGGACAGGACAACACCGGGGAGCTGTTTTTT.

The chain recombines TRBV25-1 with TRBJ1-2, with TRBD1 identical over 9 bases. CDR1 is MGHDK, CDR2 SYGVNS, per germline. V lost 1 base and J lost 2; bases outside the gene matches: 2. CDR3 size: 15 residues. Here the CDR3 reads CASSEWGTGNYGYTF. For the CDR3, the DNA is TGTGCCAGCAGTGAATGGGGGACAGGGAACTATGGCTACACCTTC.

The CDR3 region is CASSRGGAGGSSYNEQFF. CDR3 bases: TGTGCCAGCAGCCGAGGAGGAGCGGGAGGAAGCTCCTACAATGAGCAGTTCTTC. The chain couples TRBV6-6 to TRBJ2-1; TRBD2 aligns across 9 bases. The CDR3 has 18 residues. Germline CDR1 is MNHNY and CDR2 is SVGAGI (reference sequence). With 6 bases clipped from V and 0 bases from J, the junction kept 12 bases outside the gene matches.

The V call is TRBV4-1, the J call TRBJ1-1; 7 bases map to TRBD1. Germline lookup yields CDR1 MGHRA and CDR2 YSYEKL. This CDR3 is built from 14 residues. Losses at the gene ends were 4 bases for V and 7 bases for J; bases not matched to a gene: 9. The CDR3 coding sequence is TGCGCCAGCAGCCGAATTACAGGGGCTGTTGAAGCTTTCTTT. Protein product: CASSRITGAVEAFF.

The rearrangement joins TRBV29-1 to TRBJ1-2; the D is unclear. The CDR3 extends over 12 amino acids. Trimming shortened V by 3 bases and J by 6 bases, and 11 bases separated the two germline ends. The germline gives CDR1 SQVTM, CDR2 ANQGSEA. The CDR3 spells CSVDVLVDGYTF. CDR3 sequence (DNA): TGCAGCGTTGACGTTCTGGTGGATGGCTACACCTTC.

The rearrangement joins TRBV4-1 to TRBJ2-3, with TRBD2 identical over 9 bases. Germline assignment: CDR1 MGHRA and CDR2 YSYEKL. Germline trimming cut 4 bases from V and 2 bases from J; bases unmatched to any gene: 10. The CDR3 covers 17 residues. CDR3 bases: TGCGCCAGCAGCCCACAAAGGCTAGCGGGGATCACAGATACGCAGTATTTT. Amino acids: CASSPQRLAGITDTQYF.

The CDR3 spells CASSNRGTYKTGELFF. For the CDR3, the DNA is TGTGCCAGCAGCAATCGGGGAACGTATAAAACCGGGGAGCTGTTTTTT. The V gene is TRBV21-1, the J gene TRBJ2-2; no DNA check was done on the table's D call, TRBD2. TRBV21-1 is designated a pseudogene. The CDR3 spans 16 residues.